A single TCR beta chain is shown here with its context. This entry belongs to a study of blood T cell repertoires in COVID-19. The wider study: Samples taken during acute and convalescent COVID-19 were collected in the United States, Italy and Spain. The cDNA or gDNA used as material had been derived from T cells, B-cell-depleted T cells, or PBMCs.

The Seattle patients joined while their infection was active and were tracked longitudinally afterward. The table came from immunoSEQ multiplex PCR; TCRdb's copy has only in-frame clones and leaves some out. The sample includes 150,000 to 200,000 clones, roughly four fifths of them seen just once. CDR1 is MNHEY, CDR2 SVGAGI, per germline. The CDR3 has 14 residues. Between the trimmed V and J ends, which lost 6 bases and 8 bases, there was a span of 19 bases. Source material: peripheral blood. The chain couples TRBV6-5 to TRBJ1-2, with D perhaps TRBD1 (5 bases). The clonotype was recovered from a woman of 80 years or more with COVID-19, enrolled during active disease. CDR3 in amino acids: CASRKNSAGRGYTF. The CDR3 DNA sequence: TGTGCCAGCAGGAAAAACTCGGCAGGGCGAGGCTACACCTTC.